Following are 19 T cell receptor beta chains from one sample sequenced in a study of PD-L1 blockade in urothelial cancer. Profiling relied on immunoSEQ multiplex PCR, and the TCRdb table lists in-frame clones only, not all of them. The table lists 55,000 to 75,000 clones, over 75% of them singletons. Regarding time point: pretreatment peripheral blood. Sequences were derived from PBMCs, sampled around atezolizumab (anti-PD-L1) treatment. These receptors all stem from a man aged 70 or older with urothelial cancer.

The chain couples TRBV7-6 to TRBJ2-2; D might be TRBD1 (5 bases). Germline CDR1 and CDR2: SGHVS and FNYEAQ. V gave up 5 bases and J gave up 6 bases, with 16 bases separating them. The CDR3 spans 15 residues. CDR3 amino acids: CASSPGTRVPGELFF. Written as DNA, the CDR3 is TGTGCCAGCAGCCCAGGAACCAGGGTACCCGGGGAGCTGTTTTTT.

The V gene is TRBV10-2, the J gene TRBJ1-5, with 7 bases lining up with TRBD1. Germline loops: CDR1 WSHSY, CDR2 SAAADI. The CDR3 is 15 residues long. V lost 9 bases, J lost 2 bases, and 10 bases stayed unmatched. The DNA of the CDR3 is TGCGCCAGGGGGACAGCACGAACGTGCAATCAGCCCCAGCATTTT. This encodes CARGTARTCNQPQHF.

The CDR3 nucleotides are TGTGCCAGCAGTGAACACAGAACCCAAGAGACCCAGTACTTC. This codes for CASSEHRTQETQYF. The chain carries TRBV25-1 and TRBJ2-5; D call uncertain. The CDR3 sequence is 14 residues long. CDR1 and CDR2 (germline): MGHDK, SYGVNS. Trimming left V 2 bases short and J 1 base short, with 8 bases between.

The chain combines TRBV7-2 with TRBJ2-1; the match to TRBD2 covers 7 bases. In germline, CDR1 is SGHTA, CDR2 FQGNSA. V trimming: 8 bases; J trimming: 7 bases; junction bases outside the gene matches: 14. The CDR3 consists of 15 residues. CDR3 sequence reads: CASSPPGTTNNEQFF. The CDR3 region has the DNA TGTGCCAGCTCCCCCCCAGGGACTACTAATAATGAGCAGTTCTTC.

The V and J genes are TRBV6-5 and TRBJ2-5, with TRBD1 matching 7 bases. Germline lookup yields CDR1 MNHEY and CDR2 SVGAGI. The CDR3 is 13 residues long. The junction had 5 bases not matched to a gene; V was cut back by 6 bases and J by 4 bases. The CDR3 region is CASSLWDRETQYF. The DNA of the CDR3 is TGTGCCAGCAGCCTATGGGACAGAGAGACCCAGTACTTC.

The chain is built from TRBV11-2 and TRBJ1-2, with D possibly matching TRBD1 (6 bases). With 5 bases removed from V and 4 bases from J, the gap between germline ends came to 17 bases. From germline, CDR1 is SGHAT and CDR2 FQNNGV. The CDR3 length is 15 residues. The CDR3 coding sequence is TGTGCCAGCAGCCCAACAGGGCTCGAAGGCTATGGCTACACCTTC. Translating gives CASSPTGLEGYGYTF.

The V and J genes are TRBV29-1 and TRBJ1-1; D possibly corresponds to TRBD1 (6 bases). Germline assignment: CDR1 SQVTM and CDR2 ANQGSEA. The CDR3 runs 14 residues. The V gene lost 7 bases and the J gene lost 2 bases, with 17 bases spanning the gap. CDR3 region: CSGDSTGYNTEAFF. The CDR3 DNA is TGCAGCGGTGATTCAACAGGGTACAACACTGAAGCTTTCTTT.

V and J are TRBV19 and TRBJ1-2, with D possibly TRBD1 on 6 matching bases. In germline, CDR1 is LNHDA, CDR2 SQIVND (reference sequence). The CDR3 spans 17 residues. V was clipped by 8 bases and J by 5 bases, with 27 bases between them. CDR3 protein: CASGSVAGALLGYGYTF. The CDR3, as DNA: TGTGCCAGTGGAAGTGTGGCGGGGGCGCTGCTAGGGTATGGCTACACCTTC. The whole variable domain, remainder taken from reference TRBV19 and TRBJ1-2, is DGGITQSPKYLFRKEGQNVTLSCEQNLNHDAMYWYRQDPGQGLRLIYYSQIVNDFQKGDIAEGYSVSREKKESFPLTVTSAQKNPTAFYLCASGSVAGALLGYGYTFGSGTRLTVV.

V usage is TRBV28 and J usage is TRBJ2-3; D gene ambiguous. The CDR3 has 15 amino acids. V was clipped by 3 bases and J by 3 bases, with 13 bases between them. The V gene's germline CDR1 is MDHEN and CDR2 SYDVKM. The CDR3 protein is CASSLDPGRTDTQYF. The CDR3 DNA is TGTGCCAGCAGTTTGGATCCAGGTCGAACAGATACGCAGTATTTT. The full variable domain, with the rest looked up from reference TRBV28 and TRBJ2-3, is DVKVTQSSRYLVKRTGEKVFLECVQDMDHENMFWYRQDPGLGLRLIYFSYDVKMKEKGDIPEGYSVSREKKERFSLILESASTNQTSMYLCASSLDPGRTDTQYFGPGTRLTVL.

The V gene is TRBV2, the J gene TRBJ2-5; 9 bases fit TRBD2. This CDR3 region has 14 residues. Germline assignment: CDR1 SNHLY and CDR2 FYNNEI. J gave up 7 bases and V 8 bases, and 11 bases lay outside the gene matches. CDR3 bases: TGTGCCAGCGGACTAGCGACCTCATTTGGGACCCAGTACTTC. It yields the protein CASGLATSFGTQYF.

The V call is TRBV5-5, the J call TRBJ2-7, with 11 bases identical to TRBD1. V dropped 0 bases and J dropped 4; count of bases not matched to a gene: 6. The CDR3 length is 16 residues. CDR1 and CDR2 (germline): SGHKS, YYEKEE (reference sequence). The CDR3 loop is CASSLGTGGYLYEQYF. The CDR3 DNA reads TGTGCCAGCAGCTTGGGGACAGGGGGCTATCTATACGAGCAGTACTTC.

As regards this clone: Other DNA sequences from this sample encode an identical CDR3 as well. The genes are TRBV19 and TRBJ2-7; D may be TRBD1 (5 bases). The V and J ends lost 0 bases and 1 base respectively, with 7 bases between them. Germline V gene sequence: CDR1 LNHDA, CDR2 SQIVND (reference sequence). This CDR3 contains 14 residues. The CDR3 bases are TGTGCCAGTAGTATAGACCCAGGGTCCTACGAGCAGTACTTC. It translates to CASSIDPGSYEQYF.

The CDR3 nucleotides read TGTGCCAGCAGCCCGGGACTAGCGTTGCGAGAGACCCAGTACTTC. Translating it yields CASSPGLALRETQYF. The rearrangement uses TRBV9 and TRBJ2-5; 10 bases align to TRBD2. There are 15 residues in the CDR3. Germline V gene sequence: CDR1 SGDLS, CDR2 YYNGEE. V lost 4 bases, J lost 4 bases, and 7 bases stayed unmatched.

The CDR3 region is CASSRRIQGRSGYTF. The CDR3 DNA follows: TGTGCCAGCAGTCGCCGGATCCAGGGAAGGAGCGGCTACACCTTC. The rearrangement uses TRBV28 and TRBJ1-2; TRBD1 is a possible D gene (5 bases). Trimming took 5 bases from V and 8 from J, leaving 21 bases between them. Germline V gives CDR1 MDHEN, CDR2 SYDVKM. The CDR3 consists of 15 residues.

This chain connects TRBV7-2 to TRBJ2-2; TRBD2 matches 8 bases. V lost 4 bases to trimming and J lost 8 bases; unmatched junction nucleotides: 3. Germline V gene data show CDR1 as SGHTA and CDR2 as FQGNSA. The CDR3 covers 13 residues. CDR3 residues: CASSSLAGGELFF. CDR3 DNA sequence: TGTGCCAGCAGCTCCTTAGCGGGGGGGGAGCTGTTTTTT. The complete variable domain, with remaining parts taken from reference TRBV7-2 and TRBJ2-2, reads GAGVSQSPSNKVTEKGKDVELRCDPISGHTALYWYRQSLGQGLEFLIYFQGNSAPDKSGLPSDRFSAERTGGSVSTLTIQRTQQEDSAVYLCASSSLAGGELFFGEGSRLTVL.

The gene calls are TRBV12-5 and TRBJ2-5; the D gene is possibly TRBD2 (6 bases). CDR3 size: 14 residues. Trimming took 2 bases from V and 7 from J, leaving 14 bases between them. Germline V lookup: CDR1 LGHNT, CDR2 FRNRAP. CDR3 protein: CASGLRTSGVTQYF. Here the CDR3 DNA reads TGTGCTAGTGGTTTGAGGACTTCGGGAGTGACCCAGTACTTC.

This chain joins TRBV7-2 and TRBJ2-1, with 11 nucleotides matching TRBD2. The CDR3 spans 16 residues. The trim removed 5 bases at V and 2 bases at J, leaving 5 bases unmatched. In germline, CDR1 is SGHTA, CDR2 FQGNSA. CDR3 sequence (DNA): TGTGCCAGCAGCATAGGGGGACTAGCGGCCTACAATGAGCAGTTCTTC. Protein sequence: CASSIGGLAAYNEQFF.

The rearrangement links TRBV28 to TRBJ2-7, with D maybe TRBD2 (5 bases). CDR3 length equals 17 residues. Germline loops: CDR1 MDHEN, CDR2 SYDVKM. V lost 5 bases and J 0 bases, leaving 20 bases between the germline ends. CDR3 loop: CASSPPLGGSHSYEQYF. In nucleotides, the CDR3 is TGTGCCAGCAGTCCACCGCTCGGTGGGAGTCACTCCTACGAGCAGTACTTC.

This chain joins TRBV14 and TRBJ2-2; 9 bases map to TRBD2. The junction had 18 bases not matched to a gene; V was cut back by 4 bases and J by 3 bases. The V gene's germline CDR1 is SGHDN and CDR2 FVKESK. This CDR3 is built from 20 residues. CDR3: CASSRGIGGSGSGDTGELFF. The CDR3 DNA is TGTGCCAGCAGCCGAGGGATAGGCGGTAGCGGGAGCGGGGACACCGGGGAGCTGTTTTTT.